A single sample gave rise to the 22 T cell receptor beta chains below, sequenced in a study of post-analysis software for immune sequencing data. Study observations and caveats: Patients carried roughly five TRBV segments more frequently than controls did, and TRBV5-6, TRBV5-1 and TRBV20-1 were among them.

Antigens for these TCRs are unknown. Incorporated into the TCR beta cDNA libraries were unique molecular identifiers, which served to reduce PCR and sequencing biases. TCRdb re-called the PCR reads through MiXCR, storing one row per CDR3 protein. The sample comprises about 430,000 distinct CDR3 sequences, approximately 39% of which are singletons, and about 7.6% rests with the top ten. The source material was blood. The receptors here all came from a girl aged 2-9 years with multiple sclerosis.

V is TRBV7-2 and J is TRBJ2-4; D may be TRBD1 or TRBD2 (5 bases each). The CDR3 is 18 residues long. Trimming left V 2 bases short and J 3 bases short, with 20 bases between. Germline V gene sequence: CDR1 SGHTA, CDR2 FQGNSA. The DNA for the CDR3 is TGTGCCAGCAGCTTACTAAGAGGCCGAGGGCAGGGCAAAAACATTCAGTACTTC. Its protein product is CASSLLRGRGQGKNIQYF.

The chain employs TRBV28 and TRBJ2-5, with 9 positions matching TRBD2. Trimming removed 3 bases from V and 4 bases from J; junction bases left unmatched: 6. The CDR3 runs 15 residues. Germline V gene lookup returns CDR1 MDHEN and CDR2 SYDVKM. CDR3 coding DNA: TGTGCCAGCAGTTTCCTAGCGGGAAGGCGAGAGACCCAGTACTTC. This sequence encodes CASSFLAGRRETQYF.

The chain joins TRBV5-1 to TRBJ1-4; possible D gene TRBD1, 5 bases. Per germline, CDR1 SGHRS and CDR2 YFSETQ. The germline V and J ends were trimmed by 2 bases and 0 bases, with 11 bases remaining between them. This CDR3 is built from 16 residues. The CDR3 bases are TGCGCCAGCAGCTTCCACGACAGCTCAACTAATGAAAAACTGTTTTTT. Protein sequence: CASSFHDSSTNEKLFF.

The CDR3 nucleotides read TGTGCCAGCAGTTTCCCCACACGGGCCCAAGAGACCCAGTACTTC. Its translation: CASSFPTRAQETQYF. V usage is TRBV28 and J usage is TRBJ2-5; D gene unclear. V gave up 3 bases and J gave up 1 base, with 12 bases separating them. The germline V gene has CDR1 MDHEN and CDR2 SYDVKM. The CDR3 is 15 amino acids.

A single count supports this clonotype. The chain has TRBV12-3 or TRBV12-4 and TRBJ2-6, with D perhaps TRBD1 (6 bases). The CDR3 is made up of 14 amino acids. Trimming left V 4 bases short and J 5 bases short, with 9 bases between. CDR3 nucleotide sequence: TGTGCCAGCAGTTGGGGGCTCTGGGCCAACGTCCTGACTTTC. This encodes CASSWGLWANVLTF.

This clonotype was seen only a few times. CDR3 in DNA: TGTGCCAGCAGGCTTACAGGGGGTTTGAACACTGAAGCTTTCTTT. It is translated as CASRLTGGLNTEAFF. The chain uses TRBV27 and TRBJ1-1; 8 bases are shared with TRBD1. This CDR3 contains 15 residues. Germline V gene sequence: CDR1 MNHEY, CDR2 SMNVEV (reference sequence). With 6 bases clipped from V and 0 bases from J, the junction kept 6 bases outside the gene matches.

This clonotype was counted between two and nine times. This chain connects TRBV5-1 to TRBJ2-2; perhaps D is TRBD1 or TRBD2 (5 bases each). Trimming left V 5 bases short and J 2 bases short, with 19 bases between. Germline-derived CDR1 and CDR2 are SGHRS and YFSETQ. This CDR3 is built from 17 residues. CDR3 residues: CASRYRGPMLNTGELFF. DNA of the CDR3: TGCGCCAGCAGGTATCGGGGACCCATGCTTAACACCGGGGAGCTGTTTTTT.

The chain carries TRBV29-1 and TRBJ2-1; a weak D match, TRBD2 (5 bases). Trimming removed 7 bases at V and 0 bases at J, with 22 bases between. The V gene's germline CDR1 is SQVTM and CDR2 ANQGSEA. This CDR3 is built from 17 residues. CDR3 in amino acids: CSGLTGSLRSSYNEQFF. The DNA for the CDR3 is TGCAGCGGTCTAACGGGGTCCCTCCGAAGCTCCTACAATGAGCAGTTCTTC.

The rearrangement joins TRBV28 to TRBJ2-7; 10 bases fit TRBD1. CDR3 length equals 15 residues. CDR1 and CDR2 from the germline V gene are MDHEN and SYDVKM. Trimming at V came to 6 bases and at J to 5 bases, leaving 10 bases not matched to a gene. The CDR3 reads CASRARDRGYHEQYF. CDR3 sequence (DNA): TGTGCCAGCAGGGCCCGGGACAGGGGTTACCACGAGCAGTACTTC.

This clonotype has more than one count but fewer than ten. The V gene is TRBV29-1, the J gene TRBJ1-1; no clear D gene. The CDR3 length is 12 residues. Trimming removed 5 bases from V and 2 bases from J, with 9 bases in between. Germline V gene lookup returns CDR1 SQVTM and CDR2 ANQGSEA. CDR3 residues: CSVLDGNTEAFF. The CDR3 DNA reads as TGCAGCGTTCTGGACGGTAACACTGAAGCTTTCTTT. Full variable domain (remainder filled in from reference TRBV29-1 and TRBJ1-1): SAVISQKPSRDICQRGTSLTIQCQVDSQVTMMFWYRQQPGQSLTLIATANQGSEATYESGFVIDKFPISRPNLTFSTLTVSNMSPEDSSIYLCSVLDGNTEAFFGQGTRLTVV.

The chain recombines TRBV7-9 with TRBJ2-1, with 7 nucleotides matching TRBD2. The V segment lost 1 base and the J segment 1 base; nucleotides outside the gene matches: 4. Germline V CDR1 and CDR2: SEHNR, FQNEAQ (reference sequence). The CDR3 is made up of 16 amino acids. The CDR3 loop is CASSLGLAVSYNEQFF. The CDR3 DNA reads TGTGCCAGCAGCTTAGGGCTAGCGGTATCCTACAATGAGCAGTTCTTC.

The CDR3 bases are TGTGCCAGCAGCCAAGAAGAAGGGACCACTGAAGCTTTCTTT. Translated: CASSQEEGTTEAFF. The rearrangement joins TRBV4-2 to TRBJ1-1, with D possibly being TRBD1 (5 bases). This CDR3 region has 14 residues. Germline V gene data show CDR1 as LGHNA and CDR2 as YNFKEQ. V gave up 0 bases and J gave up 4 bases, with 9 bases separating them.

This chain uses TRBV20-1 with TRBJ2-7; D is unresolved. The CDR3 covers 10 residues. Germline V lookup: CDR1 DFQATT, CDR2 SNEGSKA (reference sequence). Trimming removed 7 bases at V and 2 bases at J, with 6 bases between. The CDR3 loop is CSVRAYEQYF. The CDR3 coding sequence is TGCAGTGTAAGGGCCTACGAGCAGTACTTC.

The chain has TRBV12-3 or TRBV12-4 and TRBJ2-4; TRBD1 matches 7 bases. The CDR3 totals 17 residues. V gave up 3 bases and J gave up 3 bases; unmatched junction bases: 11. CDR3 coding DNA: TGTGCCAGCAGTTTTGGTACGTCCCGGGACAGCAAAAACATTCAGTACTTC. It yields the protein CASSFGTSRDSKNIQYF.

This clonotype was found a few times. The chain couples TRBV20-1 to TRBJ1-1; 8 bases are shared with TRBD1. With 6 bases clipped from V and 2 bases from J, the junction kept 5 bases outside the gene matches. The germline CDR1 and CDR2 sequences are DFQATT and SNEGSKA (reference sequence). The CDR3 sequence is 13 residues long. The CDR3 sequence: CSAAGTGNTEAFF. CDR3 sequence (DNA): TGCAGTGCGGCCGGGACAGGAAACACTGAAGCTTTCTTT.

The chain is built from TRBV15 and TRBJ2-7; D is perhaps TRBD2 (6 bases). Trimming cost V 5 bases and J 2 bases, with 16 bases left between them. The CDR3 spans 15 residues. Germline V gene lookup returns CDR1 LNHNV and CDR2 YYDKDF (reference sequence). The CDR3 DNA sequence: TGTGCCACCAGCCCGGGAGCCTCTCCGGCCTACGAGCAGTACTTC. This translates into CATSPGASPAYEQYF. Using reference TRBV15 and TRBJ2-7 for the parts outside the CDR3, the full variable domain is DAMVIQNPRYQVTQFGKPVTLSCSQTLNHNVMYWYQQKSSQAPKLLFHYYDKDFNNEADTPDNFQSRRPNTSFCFLDIRSPGLGDTAMYLCATSPGASPAYEQYFGPGTRLTVT.

This chain connects TRBV7-2 to TRBJ2-7; 12 bases are a match to TRBD2. This CDR3 contains 16 residues. V trimming: 4 bases; J trimming: 2 bases; junction bases outside the gene matches: 6. The germline V gene has CDR1 SGHTA and CDR2 FQGNSA. The CDR3 DNA sequence: TGTGCCAGCAGCTCAACTAGCGGGGGGTTTACCTACGAGCAGTACTTC. This codes for CASSSTSGGFTYEQYF.

V gene TRBV6-2 or TRBV6-3 combines with J gene TRBJ2-7; maybe TRBD2 (6 bases). The DNA end is more similar to TRBJ2-5, so the J call may be wrong. This CDR3 comprises 16 residues. Germline V gene lookup returns CDR1 MNHEY and CDR2 SVGEGT. CDR3 protein: CASSYNRERAQETQYF. The DNA of the CDR3 is TGTGCCAGCAGTTATAACCGGGAGAGGGCCCAAGAGACCCAGTACTTC.

A few counts support this clonotype. V usage is TRBV29-1 and J usage is TRBJ2-3, with 8 positions matching TRBD2. The J segment lost 2 bases and the V segment lost 5 bases, leaving 3 bases of the junction unmatched. Germline-derived CDR1 and CDR2 are SQVTM and ANQGSEA. The CDR3 covers 13 residues. CDR3 sequence reads: CSVQAGVTDTQYF. The CDR3 nucleotides are TGCAGCGTTCAAGCGGGAGTCACAGATACGCAGTATTTT.

For this clonotype: This could be a read error, since a much larger clone is one nucleotide away. V and J are TRBV25-1 and TRBJ1-6; unclear D gene. This CDR3 has 17 residues. Germline-derived CDR1 and CDR2 are MGHDK and SYGVNS. The CDR3 protein is CASSEYRSSSYNSPPHF. The CDR3 DNA sequence: TGTGCCAGCAGTGAATATAGGAGCAGCTCCTATAATTCACCCCCCCACTTT.

This clonotype has a handful of counts. This chain connects TRBV9 to TRBJ2-7; 8 bases align to TRBD1. Losses at the gene ends were 4 bases for V and 3 bases for J; bases not matched to a gene: 6. Germline V gives CDR1 SGDLS, CDR2 YYNGEE. The CDR3 extends over 14 amino acids. In DNA, the CDR3 is TGTGCCAGCAGCCCCGGGACAGGTCGCTACGAGCAGTACTTC. It encodes CASSPGTGRYEQYF.

The J gene is TRBJ2-5, the V gene TRBV20-1; 9 nucleotides agree with TRBD2. Germline V gene lookup returns CDR1 DFQATT and CDR2 SNEGSKA (reference sequence). Germline trimming cut 4 bases from V and 3 bases from J; bases unmatched to any gene: 12. The CDR3 extends over 16 amino acids. CDR3 sequence: CSATWAGGPREETQYF. Written as DNA, the CDR3 is TGCAGTGCTACGTGGGCGGGAGGGCCACGGGAAGAGACCCAGTACTTC.